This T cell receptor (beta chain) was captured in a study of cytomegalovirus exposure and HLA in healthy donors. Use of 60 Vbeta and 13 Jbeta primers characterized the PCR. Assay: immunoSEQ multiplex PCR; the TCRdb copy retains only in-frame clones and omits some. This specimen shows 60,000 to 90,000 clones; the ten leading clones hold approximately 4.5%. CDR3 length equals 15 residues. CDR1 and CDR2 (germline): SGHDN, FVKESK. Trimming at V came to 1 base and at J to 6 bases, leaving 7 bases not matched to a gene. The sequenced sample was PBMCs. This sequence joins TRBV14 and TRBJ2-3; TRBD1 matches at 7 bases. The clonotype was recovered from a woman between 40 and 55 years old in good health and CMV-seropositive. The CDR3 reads CASSQGQGWTDTQYF. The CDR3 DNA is TGTGCCAGCAGCCAAGGACAGGGCTGGACGGATACGCAGTATTTT.